This is a list of T cell receptor beta chains from one sample in a study of T cell responses to AZD1222 COVID-19 vaccine. Produced via immunoSEQ multiplex PCR; TCRdb's table is partial and in-frame only. The table has about 94,000 clones, around nine tenths seen once. This material consisted of peripheral blood, taken on day 0 of AZD1222 vaccination. These TCRs come from an adult in good health. Each CDR3 is given with its conserved first and last residue. Fields, in order: clone size, D gene, V gene, J gene, CDR3 length, CDR3 DNA, CDR3 protein. D genes are given only for firm matches. Expanded clones are given a class, and other clones once, few, many or no size at all.

once	TRBD1	TRBV7-9	TRBJ1-2	15	TGTGCCAGCAGCTTAGAGTCCCGGACAGGGTATGGCTACACCTTC	CASSLESRTGYGYTF
.	.	TRBV19	TRBJ2-1	15	TGTGCCAGTAGTATACGCCTAGTTTCCTACAATGAGCAGTTCTTC	CASSIRLVSYNEQFF
.	.	TRBV5-1	TRBJ2-1	16	TGCGCCAGCAGTTCCGTCATACTAGCCAGATCGAATGAGCAGTTCTTC	CASSSVILARSNEQFF
.	.	TRBV30	TRBJ2-1	13	TGTGCCTGGAATCGGGTCTCCGGCAATGAGCAGTTCTTC	CAWNRVSGNEQFF
.	.	TRBV28	TRBJ1-6	14	TGTGCCAGCAGCCTGGACCCGAGTAATTCACCCCTCCACTTT	CASSLDPSNSPLHF
few	.	TRBV19	TRBJ2-7	16	TGTGCCAGTAGTATCCCCGGCCAAGGGGGTGGATACGAGCAGTACTTC	CASSIPGQGGGYEQYF
.	TRBD2	TRBV15	TRBJ2-3	15	TGTGCCACGGGGATTATAGCGGGGGGCACAGATACGCAGTATTTT	CATGIIAGGTDTQYF
.	.	TRBV11-3	TRBJ2-3	14	TGTGCCAGCAGCTTCGGCAGGAGCACAGATACGCAGTATTTT	CASSFGRSTDTQYF
.	TRBD2	TRBV25-1	TRBJ2-7	14	TGTGCCAGCAGTGAGATTAGCGGGAGGAGCGAGCAGTACTTC	CASSEISGRSEQYF
.	TRBD1	TRBV7-8	TRBJ1-2	13	TGTGCCAGCAGCCCCACAGGGGACTATGGCTACACCTTC	CASSPTGDYGYTF
.	TRBD2	TRBV9	TRBJ2-1	16	TGTGCCAGCAGCCCCGTAGCGGGGTTGGCCTACAATGAGCAGTTCTTC	CASSPVAGLAYNEQFF
.	.	TRBV30	TRBJ1-1	12	TGTGCCTGGAGTGTACCCGGCCCTGAAGCTTTCTTT	CAWSVPGPEAFF
.	TRBD2	TRBV9	TRBJ2-5	15	TGTGCCAGCAGCGTACAGCGGGGGTGGGGAGAGACCCAGTACTTC	CASSVQRGWGETQYF
.	TRBD1	TRBV28	TRBJ1-2	15	TGTGCCAGCAGTTTAGTTGCAGGGGGCTTGGATGGCTACACCTTC	CASSLVAGGLDGYTF
.	.	TRBV14	TRBJ2-1	13	TGTGCCAGCAGCCAAGTGGTGGGGAATGAGCAGTTCTTC	CASSQVVGNEQFF
.	.	TRBV6-5	TRBJ2-7	12	TGTGCTTCGGGCCAGCCACTTTACGAGCAGTACTTC	CASGQPLYEQYF
.	TRBD1	TRBV5-3	TRBJ2-7	17	TGTGCCAGAAGCCCGACGGGGTGGACAGGGAAGACCTACGAGCAGTACTTC	CARSPTGWTGKTYEQYF
.	.	TRBV28	TRBJ2-2	12	TGTGCCAGCAGGAGGGGAACCGGGGAGCTGTTTTTT	CASRRGTGELFF
.	.	TRBV4-2	TRBJ1-1	15	TGTGCCAGCAGCCAAGATATAGGAGTGAACACTGAAGCTTTCTTT	CASSQDIGVNTEAFF
few	TRBD1	TRBV3-1/TRBV3-2	TRBJ1-6	15	TGTGCCAGCAGCCAACTCCGGGACAGCAATTCACCCCTCCACTTT	CASSQLRDSNSPLHF
once	.	TRBV3-1/TRBV3-2	TRBJ1-1	15	TGTGCCAGCAGCCAAGTTTCACCCGGGGTGGCTGAAGCTTTCTTT	CASSQVSPGVAEAFF
.	.	TRBV5-1	TRBJ2-4	14	TGCGCCAGCAGCTCCGGTGGGGCCAAAAACATTCAGTACTTC	CASSSGGAKNIQYF
.	.	TRBV19	TRBJ2-1	15	TGTGCCAGTAGTATAGTCGCCCAAACCTACAATGAGCAGTTCTTC	CASSIVAQTYNEQFF
.	.	TRBV5-1	TRBJ1-4	14	TGCGCCAGCTCCGAGGCTAGGGGTAATGAAAAACTGTTTTTT	CASSEARGNEKLFF
few	.	TRBV11-2	TRBJ1-2	13	TGTGCCAGCAGCTTGGGACGGAACTATGGCTACACCTTC	CASSLGRNYGYTF
.	.	TRBV6-2/TRBV6-3	TRBJ2-1	16	TGTGCCAGCACCCCCGGGACCCGAGGCACCTACAATGAGCAGTTCTTC	CASTPGTRGTYNEQFF
.	.	TRBV30	TRBJ1-1	13	TGTGCCTGGAGTGTACTTTCGTCAGCAGAAGCTTTCTTT	CAWSVLSSAEAFF
.	.	TRBV5-6	TRBJ1-6	14	TGTGCCAGCAGCTTGTTCAGGGTTATTTCACCCCTCCACTTT	CASSLFRVISPLHF
.	TRBD1	TRBV18	TRBJ1-2	15	TGTGCCAGCTCACCAAGACAGGGAAGAGAAGGGGGCTACACCTTC	CASSPRQGREGGYTF
.	.	TRBV5-1	TRBJ1-2	15	TGCGCCAGCAGACCACAGGTCCAAACCACCTATGGCTACACCTTC	CASRPQVQTTYGYTF
.	.	TRBV28	TRBJ2-1	13	TGTGCCAGCAGTTTTCCGAGTTACAATGAGCAGTTCTTC	CASSFPSYNEQFF
.	.	TRBV21-1	TRBJ2-1	9	TGTGCCCCCGGCGAAGGGCAGTTCTTC	CAPGEGQFF
.	.	TRBV2	TRBJ2-5	15	TGTGCCAGCAGTGACGCAGTTGGGCAACAAGAGACCCAGTACTTC	CASSDAVGQQETQYF
few	TRBD2	TRBV28	TRBJ2-7	18	TGTGCCAGCAGTCCCCCAGGGGGTAGCGGGGGGCTCTCCTACGAGCAGTACTTC	CASSPPGGSGGLSYEQYF
.	TRBD2	TRBV7-2	TRBJ2-7	15	TGTGCCAGCAGCTCCCGAGGTAGCGGGGTATCAGAGCAGTACTTC	CASSSRGSGVSEQYF
.	.	TRBV10-1	TRBJ1-1	14	TGCGCCAGCAGGCCCTTCGTGCTGAACACTGAAGCTTTCTTT	CASRPFVLNTEAFF
.	TRBD1	TRBV7-8	TRBJ2-3	14	TGTGCCAGCAACCGGGACAGGGTATGGGATACGCAGTATTTT	CASNRDRVWDTQYF
.	.	TRBV19	TRBJ1-4	11	TGTGCCAGTAGTCTAAGGAGATCGCTGTTTTTT	CASSLRRSLFF